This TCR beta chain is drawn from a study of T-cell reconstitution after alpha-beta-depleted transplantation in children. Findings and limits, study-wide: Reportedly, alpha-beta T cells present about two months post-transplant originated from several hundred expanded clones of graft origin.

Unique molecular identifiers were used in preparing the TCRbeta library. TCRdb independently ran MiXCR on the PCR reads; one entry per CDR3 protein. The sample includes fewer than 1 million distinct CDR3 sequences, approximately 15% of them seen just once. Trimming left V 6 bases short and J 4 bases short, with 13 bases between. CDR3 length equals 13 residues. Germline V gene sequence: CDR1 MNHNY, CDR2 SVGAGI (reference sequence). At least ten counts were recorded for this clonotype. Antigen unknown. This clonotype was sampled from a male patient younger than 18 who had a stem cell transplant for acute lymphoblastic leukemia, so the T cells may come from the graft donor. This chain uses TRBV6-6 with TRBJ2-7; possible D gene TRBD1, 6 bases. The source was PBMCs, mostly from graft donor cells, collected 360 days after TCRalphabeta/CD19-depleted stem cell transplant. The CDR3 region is CASRESGQYEQYF. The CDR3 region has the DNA TGTGCCAGCAGAGAGAGCGGACAGTACGAGCAGTACTTC.